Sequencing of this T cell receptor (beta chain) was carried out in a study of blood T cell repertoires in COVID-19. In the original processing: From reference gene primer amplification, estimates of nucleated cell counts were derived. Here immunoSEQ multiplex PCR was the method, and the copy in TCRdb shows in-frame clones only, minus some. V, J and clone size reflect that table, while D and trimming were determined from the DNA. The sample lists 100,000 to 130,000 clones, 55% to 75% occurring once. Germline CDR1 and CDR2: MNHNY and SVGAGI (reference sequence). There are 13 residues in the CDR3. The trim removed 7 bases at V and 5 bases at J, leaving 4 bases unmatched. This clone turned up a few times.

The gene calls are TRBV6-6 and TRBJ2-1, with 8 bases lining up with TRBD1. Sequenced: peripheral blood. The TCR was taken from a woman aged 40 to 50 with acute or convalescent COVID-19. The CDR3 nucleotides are TGTGCCAGCAACTTCAGGGGGCACAATGAGCAGTTCTTC. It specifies CASNFRGHNEQFF.